A single sample gave rise to the 6 T cell receptor beta chains below, sequenced in a study of blood T cells in healthy people across ages. Next came a second PCR, run for about 6 to 11 cycles, which used a sample-barcoded 5' primer along with a J-beta primer mix. Using its own MiXCR run on the 5' RACE reads, TCRdb lists one record per CDR3 protein. The sample carries roughly 900,000 distinct CDR3 sequences, under 30% recorded once. Sequenced input: blood. The receptor source for this set is a woman of 80 years or more in good health.

A note on this clonotype: Since a much larger clone is just one base distant, this may be a read error. It is likely a read error, because the conserved phenylalanine at the end of the CDR3 is missing. This sequence joins TRBV6-2 or TRBV6-3 and TRBJ2-3; 8 positions match TRBD2. Looked up from germline, CDR1 is MNHEY and CDR2 is SVGEGT. The length of the CDR3 is 16 residues. V trimming: 8 bases; J trimming: 1 base; junction bases outside the gene matches: 11. The CDR3 reads CASQSPAGARTDTQYV. CDR3 coding DNA: TGTGCCAGCCAGTCCCCAGCGGGGGCCCGCACAGATACGCAGTATGTT.

There are many counts of this clonotype. The chain joins TRBV6-6 to TRBJ2-1; TRBD1 matches 10 bases. Germline V lookup: CDR1 MNHNY, CDR2 SVGAGI (reference sequence). The CDR3 consists of 13 residues. The junction had 2 bases not matched to a gene; V was cut back by 7 bases and J by 5 bases. CDR3 residues: CASMGQGHNEQFF. Here the CDR3 DNA reads TGTGCCAGCATGGGACAGGGGCACAATGAGCAGTTCTTC.

This clonotype was detected many times. The V gene is TRBV7-2, the J gene TRBJ1-5, with 7 nucleotides matching TRBD1. The CDR3 length is 14 residues. Unmatched junction bases numbered 12, after V lost 1 base and J lost 15 bases. Germline loops: CDR1 SGHTA, CDR2 FQGNSA. The CDR3 DNA sequence: TGTGCCAGCAGCTTAGAAGGGACAGCCGGAACTCTGCATTTT. This translates into CASSLEGTAGTLHF.

This clonotype was counted many times. The chain links TRBV20-1 to TRBJ2-1; the D is unclear. The germline V gene encodes CDR1 DFQATT and CDR2 SNEGSKA (reference sequence). The length of the CDR3 is 12 residues. Trimming took off 0 bases at V and 3 bases at J, with 3 bases between the two ends. CDR3 protein: CSARDLYNEQFF. The DNA for the CDR3 is TGCAGTGCTAGAGATCTCTACAATGAGCAGTTCTTC.

This clonotype has more than one count but fewer than ten. This chain links TRBV5-1 with TRBJ2-3; a weak D match, TRBD2 (7 bases). CDR3 length: 16 residues. V shed 1 base and J shed 5 bases, with 17 bases lying between them. Germline values: CDR1 SGHRS, CDR2 YFSETQ. CDR3 protein: CASSLNEGGNQDTQYF. The CDR3 region has the DNA TGCGCCAGCAGCTTGAATGAGGGGGGGAATCAAGATACGCAGTATTTT. Together with reference TRBV5-1 and TRBJ2-3, the CDR3 gives the full variable domain: KAGVTQTPRYLIKTRGQQVTLSCSPISGHRSVSWYQQTPGQGLQFLFEYFSETQRNKGNFPGRFSGRQFSNSRSEMNVSTLELGDSALYLCASSLNEGGNQDTQYFGPGTRLTVL.

In regard to this clonotype: A much bigger clone sits one base away, suggesting this may be a read error. This chain connects TRBV7-9 to TRBJ2-5, with TRBD1 identical over 9 bases. The CDR3 covers 12 residues. J lost 4 bases, V lost 9 bases, and 3 bases had no gene match. Germline V gene lookup returns CDR1 SEHNR and CDR2 FQNEAQ (reference sequence). In DNA form, the CDR3 reads TGTGCCAGGAAGGGACAGGGAGAGACCCAGTACTTC. It codes for CARKGQGETQYF.